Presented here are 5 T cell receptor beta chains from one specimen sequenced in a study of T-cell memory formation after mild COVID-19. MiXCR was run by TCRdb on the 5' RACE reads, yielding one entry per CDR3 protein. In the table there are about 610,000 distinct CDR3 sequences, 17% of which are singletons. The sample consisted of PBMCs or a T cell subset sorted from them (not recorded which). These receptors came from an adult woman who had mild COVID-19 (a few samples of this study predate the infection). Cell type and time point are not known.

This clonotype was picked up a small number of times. CDR3 nucleotides: TGTGCCTGGAGTGTGGGAGGGACGACAGGGGCGATCAATTCACCCCTCCACTTT. This codes for CAWSVGGTTGAINSPLHF. V usage is TRBV30 and J usage is TRBJ1-6; TRBD1 matches at 8 bases. The V and J ends lost 0 bases and 7 bases, in that order; junction bases with no gene match: 14. This CDR3 region has 18 residues. From germline, CDR1 is GTSNPN and CDR2 SVGIG (reference sequence).

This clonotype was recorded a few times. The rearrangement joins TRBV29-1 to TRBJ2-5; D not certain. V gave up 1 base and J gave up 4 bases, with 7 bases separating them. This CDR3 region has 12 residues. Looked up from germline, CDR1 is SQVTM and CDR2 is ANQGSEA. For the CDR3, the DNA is TGCAGCGTTGAAGTGGGCGTAGAGACCCAGTACTTC. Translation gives CSVEVGVETQYF.

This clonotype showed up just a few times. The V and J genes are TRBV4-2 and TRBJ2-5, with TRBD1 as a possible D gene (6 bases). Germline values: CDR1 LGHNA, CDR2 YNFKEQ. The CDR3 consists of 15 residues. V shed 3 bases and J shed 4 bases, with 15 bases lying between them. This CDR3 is CASSHSTGLIETQYF. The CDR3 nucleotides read TGTGCCAGCAGCCACTCAACAGGGTTGATAGAGACCCAGTACTTC.

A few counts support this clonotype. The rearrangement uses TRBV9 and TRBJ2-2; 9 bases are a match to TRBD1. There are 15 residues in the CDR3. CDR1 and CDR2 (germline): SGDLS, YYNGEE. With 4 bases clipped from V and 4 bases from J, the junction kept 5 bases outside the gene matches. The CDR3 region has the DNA TGTGCCAGCAGCCCTACAGGGGGCACCACCGGGGAGCTGTTTTTT. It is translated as CASSPTGGTTGELFF.

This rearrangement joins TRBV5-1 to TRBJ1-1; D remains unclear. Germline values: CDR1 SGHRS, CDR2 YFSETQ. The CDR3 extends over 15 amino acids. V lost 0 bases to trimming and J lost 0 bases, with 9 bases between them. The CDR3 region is CASSLVEVMNTEAFF. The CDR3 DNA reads TGCGCCAGCAGCTTGGTTGAGGTCATGAACACTGAAGCTTTCTTT.